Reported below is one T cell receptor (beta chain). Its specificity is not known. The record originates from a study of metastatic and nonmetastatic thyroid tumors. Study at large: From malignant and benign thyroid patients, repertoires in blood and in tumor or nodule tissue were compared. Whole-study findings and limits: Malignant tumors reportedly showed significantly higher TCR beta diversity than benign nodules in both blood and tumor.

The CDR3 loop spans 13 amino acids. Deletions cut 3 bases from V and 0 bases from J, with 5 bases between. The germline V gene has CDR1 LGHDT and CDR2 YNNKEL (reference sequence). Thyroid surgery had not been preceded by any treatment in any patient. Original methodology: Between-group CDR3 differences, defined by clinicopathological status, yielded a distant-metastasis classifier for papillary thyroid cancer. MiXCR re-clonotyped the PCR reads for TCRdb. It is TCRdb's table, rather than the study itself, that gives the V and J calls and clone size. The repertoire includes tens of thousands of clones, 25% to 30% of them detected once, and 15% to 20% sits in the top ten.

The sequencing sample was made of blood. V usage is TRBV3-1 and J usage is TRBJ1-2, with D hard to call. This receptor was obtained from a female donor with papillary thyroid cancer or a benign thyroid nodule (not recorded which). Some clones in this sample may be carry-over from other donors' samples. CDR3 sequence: CASSQKSNYGYTF. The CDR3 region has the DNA TGTGCCAGCAGCCAGAAGTCTAACTATGGCTACACCTTC.